This TCR beta chain appears in the sequencing data of a study of blood T cell repertoires in COVID-19. Sequencing was performed with immunoSEQ multiplex PCR; in TCRdb, only in-frame clones are kept and a portion is missing. The table includes 150,000 to 200,000 clones, roughly 82% detected once. The CDR3 runs 13 residues. Germline-derived CDR1 and CDR2 are SGHVS and FQNEAQ. Deletions cut 5 bases from V and 4 bases from J, with 11 bases between. The source is a woman aged 30 to 39 with acute or convalescent COVID-19. The gene calls are TRBV7-8 and TRBJ1-2; weak D call: TRBD1 (5 bases). The sequenced sample consisted of peripheral blood. DNA for the CDR3: TGTGCCAGCAGCCTCCGAGACAGCTATGGCTACACCTTC. Its translation is CASSLRDSYGYTF.